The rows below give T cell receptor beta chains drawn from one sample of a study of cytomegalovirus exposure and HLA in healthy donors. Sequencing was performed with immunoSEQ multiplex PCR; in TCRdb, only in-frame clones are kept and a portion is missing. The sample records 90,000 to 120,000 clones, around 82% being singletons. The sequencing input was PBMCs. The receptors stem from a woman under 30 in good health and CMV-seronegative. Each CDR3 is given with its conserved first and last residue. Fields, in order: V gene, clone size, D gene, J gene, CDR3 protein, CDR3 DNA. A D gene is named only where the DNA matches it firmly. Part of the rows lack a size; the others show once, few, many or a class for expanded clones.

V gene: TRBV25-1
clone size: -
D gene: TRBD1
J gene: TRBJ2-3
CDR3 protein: CASSEWGTGRTDTQYF
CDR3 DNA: TGTGCCAGCAGTGAATGGGGGACAGGGAGGACAGATACGCAGTATTTT

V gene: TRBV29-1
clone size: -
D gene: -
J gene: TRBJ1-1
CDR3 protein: CSVEVADSRSGAFF
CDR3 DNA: TGCAGCGTTGAAGTGGCGGACAGCAGGTCGGGGGCTTTCTTT

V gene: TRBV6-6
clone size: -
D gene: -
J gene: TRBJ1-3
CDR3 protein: CASRLTGSGNTIYF
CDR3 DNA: TGTGCCAGCAGGCTGACAGGATCTGGAAACACCATATATTTT

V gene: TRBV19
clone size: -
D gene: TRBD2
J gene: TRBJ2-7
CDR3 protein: CASSIWQGGSYEQYF
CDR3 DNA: TGTGCCAGTAGTATATGGCAGGGAGGGTCCTACGAGCAGTACTTC

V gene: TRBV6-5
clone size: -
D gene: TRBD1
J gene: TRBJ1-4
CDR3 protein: CASSKGTDLNEKLFF
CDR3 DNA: TGTGCCAGCAGTAAAGGGACAGATCTTAATGAAAAACTGTTTTTT

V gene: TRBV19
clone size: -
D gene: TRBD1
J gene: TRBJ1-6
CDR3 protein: CASAWDSRSPLHF
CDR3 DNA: TGTGCCAGTGCCTGGGACAGTAGGTCACCCCTCCACTTT

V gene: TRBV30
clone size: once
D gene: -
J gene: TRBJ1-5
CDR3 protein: CAWSVRGGGNQPQHF
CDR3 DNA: TGTGCCTGGAGTGTACGGGGGGGAGGCAATCAGCCCCAGCATTTT

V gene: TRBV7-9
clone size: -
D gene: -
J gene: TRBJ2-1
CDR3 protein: CASSLELGEQFF
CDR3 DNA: TGTGCCAGCAGCTTAGAGCTAGGCGAGCAGTTCTTC

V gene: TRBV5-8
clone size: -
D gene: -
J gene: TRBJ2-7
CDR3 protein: CASSPSEGTYEQYF
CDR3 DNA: TGTGCCAGCAGCCCCAGTGAGGGAACCTACGAGCAGTACTTC

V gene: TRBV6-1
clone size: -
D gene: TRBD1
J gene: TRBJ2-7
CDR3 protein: CASSPDRGYEQYF
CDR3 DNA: TGTGCCAGCAGTCCGGACAGGGGCTACGAGCAGTACTTC

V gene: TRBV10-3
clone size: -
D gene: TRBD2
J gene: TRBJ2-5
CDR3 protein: CAISEAMAGGQETQYF
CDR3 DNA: TGTGCCATCAGTGAGGCGATGGCGGGGGGGCAAGAGACCCAGTACTTC

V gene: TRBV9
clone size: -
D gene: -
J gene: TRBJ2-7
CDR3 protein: CASSLRGGATYEQYF
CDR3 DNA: TGTGCCAGCAGCTTGAGGGGGGGTGCCACCTACGAGCAGTACTTC

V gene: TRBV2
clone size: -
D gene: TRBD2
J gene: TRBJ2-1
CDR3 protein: CASSEEGGGYNEQFF
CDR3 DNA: TGTGCCAGCAGTGAAGAGGGCGGGGGCTACAATGAGCAGTTCTTC

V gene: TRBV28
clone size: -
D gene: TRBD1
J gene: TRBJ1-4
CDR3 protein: CASSRGGDRENEKLFF
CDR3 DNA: TGTGCCAGCAGTCGAGGCGGGGACAGGGAAAATGAAAAACTGTTTTTT

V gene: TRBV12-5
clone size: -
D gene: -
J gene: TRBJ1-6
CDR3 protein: CASGLTGGYKDSPLHF
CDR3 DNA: TGTGCTAGTGGCCTAACTGGGGGGTATAAGGATTCACCCCTCCACTTT

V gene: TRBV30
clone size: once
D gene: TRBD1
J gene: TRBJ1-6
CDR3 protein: CAWSEQGLSPLHF
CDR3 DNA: TGTGCCTGGAGTGAACAGGGGCTTTCACCCCTCCACTTT

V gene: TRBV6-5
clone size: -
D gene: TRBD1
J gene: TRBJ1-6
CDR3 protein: CASSAPGQGNSPLHF
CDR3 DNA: TGTGCCAGCAGCGCACCGGGACAGGGGAATTCACCCCTCCACTTT

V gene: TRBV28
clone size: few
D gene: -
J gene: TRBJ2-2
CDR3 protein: CASRSEMRARITGELFF
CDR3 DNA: TGTGCCAGCAGGAGTGAGATGAGGGCAAGGATCACCGGGGAGCTGTTTTTT

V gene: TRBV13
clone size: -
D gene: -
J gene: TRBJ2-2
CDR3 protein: CASSSDGGFNTGELFF
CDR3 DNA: TGTGCCAGCAGCTCAGACGGCGGTTTTAACACCGGGGAGCTGTTTTTT

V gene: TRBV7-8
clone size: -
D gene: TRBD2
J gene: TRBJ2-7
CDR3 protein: CASSLVVGTSGGAYEQYF
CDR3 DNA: TGTGCCAGCAGCTTAGTTGTGGGGACTAGCGGGGGGGCCTACGAGCAGTACTTC

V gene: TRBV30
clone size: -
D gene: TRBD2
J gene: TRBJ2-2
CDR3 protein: CAWRGDRGLAGTTGELFF
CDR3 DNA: TGTGCCTGGAGGGGGGACAGGGGACTAGCGGGGACGACCGGGGAGCTGTTTTTT

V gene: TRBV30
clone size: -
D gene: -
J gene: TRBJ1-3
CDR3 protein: CACIRGTGNTIYF
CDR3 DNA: TGTGCCTGTATAAGGGGGACTGGAAACACCATATATTTT

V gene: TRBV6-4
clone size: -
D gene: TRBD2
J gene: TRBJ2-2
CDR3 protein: CASSDGTSSGELFF
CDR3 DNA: TGTGCCAGCAGTGACGGGACTAGTTCCGGGGAGCTGTTTTTT

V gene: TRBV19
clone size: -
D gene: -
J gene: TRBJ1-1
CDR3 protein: CASSIGPNTEAFF
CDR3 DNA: TGTGCCAGTAGTATAGGGCCGAACACTGAAGCTTTCTTT

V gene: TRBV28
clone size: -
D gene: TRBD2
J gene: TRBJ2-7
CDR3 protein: CASISPHAVGLGTVEQYF
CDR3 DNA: TGTGCCAGCATTTCACCCCATGCGGTTGGACTAGGTACGGTCGAGCAGTACTTC

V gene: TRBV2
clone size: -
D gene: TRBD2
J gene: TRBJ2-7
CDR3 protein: CASTRTSGAYEQYF
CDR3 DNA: TGTGCCAGTACTCGGACTAGCGGGGCCTACGAGCAGTACTTC

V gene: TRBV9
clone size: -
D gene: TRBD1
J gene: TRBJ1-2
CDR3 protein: CASSDRGHGYTF
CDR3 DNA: TGTGCCAGCAGCGACAGGGGGCATGGCTACACCTTC

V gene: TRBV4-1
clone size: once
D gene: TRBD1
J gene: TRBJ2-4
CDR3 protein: CASSQVGGREHIQYF
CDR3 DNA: TGCGCCAGCAGCCAAGTAGGGGGCAGAGAGCACATTCAGTACTTC

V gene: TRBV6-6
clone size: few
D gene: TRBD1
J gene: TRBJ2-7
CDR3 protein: CASSYSTGGYEQYF
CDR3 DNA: TGTGCCAGCAGTTACTCGACAGGGGGCTACGAGCAGTACTTC

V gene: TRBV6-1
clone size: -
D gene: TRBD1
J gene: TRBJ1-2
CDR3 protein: CASSRDRGGYGYTF
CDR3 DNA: TGTGCCAGCAGTCGGGACAGGGGTGGGTATGGCTACACCTTC

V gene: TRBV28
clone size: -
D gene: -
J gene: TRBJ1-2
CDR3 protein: CASSSGINYGYTF
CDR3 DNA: TGTGCCAGCAGTTCCGGGATTAACTATGGCTACACCTTC

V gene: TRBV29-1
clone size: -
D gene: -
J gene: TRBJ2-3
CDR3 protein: CSAPRGDTQYF
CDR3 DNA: TGCAGCGCCCCCAGGGGAGATACGCAGTATTTT

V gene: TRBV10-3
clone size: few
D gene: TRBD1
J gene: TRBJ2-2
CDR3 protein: CASKQGIGTGELFF
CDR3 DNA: TGTGCCTCAAAACAGGGGATAGGCACCGGGGAGCTGTTTTTT

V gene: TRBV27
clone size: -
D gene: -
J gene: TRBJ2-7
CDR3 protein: CASTRANEQYF
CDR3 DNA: TGTGCCAGCACCAGGGCCAACGAGCAGTACTTC

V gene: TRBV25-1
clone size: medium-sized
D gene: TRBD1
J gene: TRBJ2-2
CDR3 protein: CASSAPSGQQNTGELFF
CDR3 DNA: TGTGCCAGCAGTGCCCCGTCGGGACAGCAGAACACCGGGGAGCTGTTTTTT

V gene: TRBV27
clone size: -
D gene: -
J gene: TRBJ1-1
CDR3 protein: CASFFYTEAFF
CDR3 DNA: TGTGCCAGCTTTTTCTACACTGAAGCTTTCTTT

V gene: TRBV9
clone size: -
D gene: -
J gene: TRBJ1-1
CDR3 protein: CASSGGWSTEAFF
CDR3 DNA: TGTGCCAGCAGCGGAGGGTGGAGCACTGAAGCTTTCTTT

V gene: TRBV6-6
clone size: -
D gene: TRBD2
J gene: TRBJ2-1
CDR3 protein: CASGAGGSYNEQFF
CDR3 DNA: TGTGCCAGCGGGGCGGGGGGGTCCTACAATGAGCAGTTCTTC

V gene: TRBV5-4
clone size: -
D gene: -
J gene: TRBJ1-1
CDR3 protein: CASSFEGTEAFF
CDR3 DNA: TGTGCCAGCAGCTTTGAGGGAACTGAAGCTTTCTTT

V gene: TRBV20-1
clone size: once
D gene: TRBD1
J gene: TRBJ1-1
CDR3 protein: CSATNRGEAFF
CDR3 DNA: TGCAGTGCTACTAACAGGGGTGAAGCTTTCTTT

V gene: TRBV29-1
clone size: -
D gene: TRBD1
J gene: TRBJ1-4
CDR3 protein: CSVAEGTGNEKLFF
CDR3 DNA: TGCAGCGTGGCGGAGGGGACAGGCAATGAAAAACTGTTTTTT

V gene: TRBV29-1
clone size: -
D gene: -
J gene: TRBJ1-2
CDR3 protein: CSAGRGDGYTF
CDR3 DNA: TGCAGCGCCGGGAGGGGTGACGGCTACACCTTC

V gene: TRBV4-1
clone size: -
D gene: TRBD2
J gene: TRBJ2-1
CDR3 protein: CASSQDGAGGPLDEQFF
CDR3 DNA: TGCGCCAGCAGCCAAGATGGGGCGGGGGGGCCTCTGGATGAGCAGTTCTTC

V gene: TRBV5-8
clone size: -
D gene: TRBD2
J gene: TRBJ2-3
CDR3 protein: CASSTGTSGGAGDTQYF
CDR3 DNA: TGTGCCAGCAGCACCGGGACTAGCGGGGGGGCGGGAGATACGCAGTATTTT

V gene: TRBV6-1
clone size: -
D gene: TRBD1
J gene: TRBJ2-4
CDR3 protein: CASSDQQGPSLSRNIQYF
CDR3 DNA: TGTGCCAGCAGTGATCAACAGGGGCCAAGCCTGAGTAGAAACATTCAGTACTTC

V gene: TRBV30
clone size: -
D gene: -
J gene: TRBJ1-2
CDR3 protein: CAWSTGPGNGYTF
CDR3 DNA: TGTGCCTGGAGCACCGGGCCCGGGAATGGCTACACCTTC

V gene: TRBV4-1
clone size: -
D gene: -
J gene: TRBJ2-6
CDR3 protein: CASSQERRSSGANVLTF
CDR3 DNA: TGCGCCAGCAGCCAAGAGAGACGGAGCTCTGGGGCCAACGTCCTGACTTTC

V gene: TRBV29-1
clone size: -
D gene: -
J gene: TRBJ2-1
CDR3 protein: CATAGSLWGNEQFF
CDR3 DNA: TGCGCCACAGCGGGCTCCCTCTGGGGTAATGAGCAGTTCTTC

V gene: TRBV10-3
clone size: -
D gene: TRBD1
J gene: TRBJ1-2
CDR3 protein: CAISEYMGQGSAGYTF
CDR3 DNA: TGTGCCATCAGTGAATATATGGGACAGGGTTCTGCTGGCTACACCTTC

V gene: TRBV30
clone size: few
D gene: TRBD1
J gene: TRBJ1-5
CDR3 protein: CAWSELGRGQPQHF
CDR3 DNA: TGTGCCTGGAGTGAGTTGGGCAGGGGGCAGCCCCAGCATTTT

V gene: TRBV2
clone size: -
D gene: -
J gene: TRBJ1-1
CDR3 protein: CASIGRGAYTEAFF
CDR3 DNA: TGTGCCAGCATTGGCAGGGGTGCCTACACTGAAGCTTTCTTT

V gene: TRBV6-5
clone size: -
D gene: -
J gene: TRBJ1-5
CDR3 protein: CASSQASNQPQHF
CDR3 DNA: TGTGCCAGCAGCCAGGCGAGCAATCAGCCCCAGCATTTT

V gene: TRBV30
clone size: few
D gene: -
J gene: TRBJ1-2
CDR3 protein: CAWTHRSDGYTF
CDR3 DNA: TGTGCCTGGACACACAGGTCTGATGGCTACACCTTC

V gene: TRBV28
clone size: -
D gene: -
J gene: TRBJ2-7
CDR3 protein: CASSSFREGHYEQYF
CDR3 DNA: TGTGCCAGCAGTTCTTTCAGAGAGGGCCACTACGAGCAGTACTTC

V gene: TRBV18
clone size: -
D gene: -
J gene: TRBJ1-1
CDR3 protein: CASSPRLEGNTEAFF
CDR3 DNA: TGTGCCAGCTCACCCCGCCTTGAGGGGAACACTGAAGCTTTCTTT